What follows are 21 T cell receptor beta chains derived from one specimen sequenced in a study of blood T cell repertoires in COVID-19. Libraries were prepared by immunoSEQ multiplex PCR; TCRdb keeps only in-frame clonotypes and omits some of them. The table has approximately 440,000 clones, roughly 91% seen once. Material for sequencing was PBMCs or T cells enriched from blood (not recorded which). The receptor source for this set is a man aged 18 to 29 who had recovered from COVID-19.

The chain links TRBV19 to TRBJ1-5; 9 bases are a match to TRBD1. J gave up 5 bases and V 4 bases, and 6 bases lay outside the gene matches. From germline, CDR1 is LNHDA and CDR2 SQIVND (reference sequence). The CDR3 sequence is 15 residues long. The CDR3, as DNA: TGTGCCAGTAGTACCGGGACAGGGAAACATCAGCCCCAGCATTTT. The encoded protein is CASSTGTGKHQPQHF.

The chain couples TRBV9 to TRBJ2-3; weak D call: TRBD2 (5 bases). V was pared by 1 base and J by 2 bases, with 14 bases between. Germline assignment: CDR1 SGDLS and CDR2 YYNGEE. The CDR3 is made up of 16 amino acids. CDR3 residues: CASSVSGIPPTDTQYF. In nucleotides, the CDR3 is TGTGCCAGCAGCGTATCGGGGATTCCCCCCACAGATACGCAGTATTTT.

This chain connects TRBV7-2 to TRBJ2-1; the D gene is possibly TRBD1 (6 bases). Deletions cut 1 base from V and 3 bases from J, with 7 bases between. The germline V gene encodes CDR1 SGHTA and CDR2 FQGNSA. This CDR3 has 14 residues. In DNA form, the CDR3 reads TGTGCCAGCAGCTTAGGGGGGCTCTACAATGAGCAGTTCTTC. Its translation: CASSLGGLYNEQFF. Full variable domain (outside the CDR3, taken from reference TRBV7-2 and TRBJ2-1): GAGVSQSPSNKVTEKGKDVELRCDPISGHTALYWYRQSLGQGLEFLIYFQGNSAPDKSGLPSDRFSAERTGGSVSTLTIQRTQQEDSAVYLCASSLGGLYNEQFFGPGTRLTVL.

V and J are TRBV11-3 and TRBJ2-5; possibly TRBD2 for D (6 bases). V lost 5 bases and J 2 bases, leaving 21 bases between the germline ends. Per the germline V gene, CDR1 is SGHNT and CDR2 is YENEEA. The CDR3 sequence is 17 residues long. The CDR3 DNA is TGTGCCAGCAGCCGAGGCAGCGGCGGGATGGTGCAAGAGACCCAGTACTTC. It yields the protein CASSRGSGGMVQETQYF.

The chain is built from TRBV5-1 and TRBJ1-2; D is perhaps TRBD1 (5 bases). The CDR3 has 15 amino acids. From germline, CDR1 is SGHRS and CDR2 YFSETQ. The ends were cut back, 0 bases at V and 0 bases at J, with 9 bases in the middle. CDR3 protein: CASSLASDTNYGYTF. DNA for the CDR3: TGCGCCAGCAGCTTGGCCTCGGACACTAACTATGGCTACACCTTC.

This rearrangement joins TRBV30 to TRBJ1-1; D not resolved. Trimming pared 1 base from V and 6 bases from J, leaving 12 bases between. This CDR3 spans 13 amino acids. The germline V gene encodes CDR1 GTSNPN and CDR2 SVGIG (reference sequence). CDR3 amino acids: CAWSGALRAEAFF. The DNA for the CDR3 is TGTGCCTGGAGTGGTGCATTGCGCGCTGAAGCTTTCTTT. The full variable domain, completed using reference TRBV30 and TRBJ1-1, is SQTIHQWPATLVQPVGSPLSLECTVEGTSNPNLYWYRQAAGRGLQLLFYSVGIGQISSEVPQNLSASRPQDRQFILSSKKLLLSDSGFYLCAWSGALRAEAFFGQGTRLTVV.

The chain joins TRBV4-1 to TRBJ2-3; 10 nucleotides agree with TRBD2. The germline V gene has CDR1 MGHRA and CDR2 YSYEKL. CDR3 length: 18 amino acids. J gave up 2 bases and V 0 bases, and 8 bases lay outside the gene matches. The CDR3 DNA sequence: TGCGCCAGCAGCCAAGACCCGGGACTAGCGCTAACCACAGATACGCAGTATTTT. It translates to CASSQDPGLALTTDTQYF.

J is TRBJ1-1 and V is TRBV27, with TRBD1 as a possible D gene (5 bases). Germline V lookup: CDR1 MNHEY, CDR2 SMNVEV (reference sequence). This CDR3 has 14 residues. Trimming left V 3 bases short and J 3 bases short, with 11 bases between. CDR3 residues: CASSFGSQDTEAFF. DNA for the CDR3: TGTGCCAGCAGTTTCGGGTCACAGGACACTGAAGCTTTCTTT.

This chain links TRBV18 with TRBJ1-1; D uncertain. Germline V CDR1 and CDR2: KGHSH, LQKENI. The CDR3 sequence is 13 residues long. Trimming removed 3 bases from V and 3 bases from J, with 8 bases in between. CDR3 in amino acids: CASSPSQYTEAFF. The CDR3 bases are TGTGCCAGCTCACCGTCACAGTACACTGAAGCTTTCTTT.

This clone is a singleton in its sample. V usage is TRBV12-3 or TRBV12-4 and J usage is TRBJ2-5; D is possibly TRBD1 (6 bases). There are 13 residues in the CDR3. Between the trimmed V and J ends, which lost 6 bases and 5 bases, there was a span of 13 bases. The CDR3 DNA reads as TGTGCCAGCAGAGCCGGACAGAGGGAGACCCAGTACTTC. As protein: CASRAGQRETQYF.

This chain uses TRBV9 with TRBJ2-1; 9 nucleotides agree with TRBD1. V was pared by 3 bases and J by 16 bases, with 20 bases of the junction left unmatched. The CDR3 contains 16 residues. CDR1 SGDLS and CDR2 YYNGEE come from the germline V gene. The CDR3 reads CASSGTGAVDFRLVFF. As DNA, the CDR3 is TGTGCCAGCAGCGGGACAGGGGCCGTAGATTTCCGGCTAGTCTTCTTC.

This rearrangement joins TRBV9 to TRBJ2-3; 7 bases agree with TRBD2. This CDR3 spans 16 amino acids. Germline V gives CDR1 SGDLS, CDR2 YYNGEE. The trim removed 0 bases at V and 1 base at J, leaving 5 bases unmatched. DNA of the CDR3: TGTGCCAGCAGCGTAGGGGAGGGTTACCGCACAGATACGCAGTATTTT. Residues: CASSVGEGYRTDTQYF.

The rearrangement joins TRBV19 to TRBJ1-5; tentatively, D is TRBD1 (6 bases). The germline V and J ends were trimmed by 6 bases and 5 bases, with 11 bases remaining between them. This CDR3 region has 13 residues. Germline CDR1 reads LNHDA; CDR2 reads SQIVND (reference sequence). CDR3 DNA sequence: TGTGCCAGTAGAACGGCAGGGGATCAGCCCCAGCATTTT. It specifies CASRTAGDQPQHF.

This clone was found once. The chain uses TRBV20-1 and TRBJ2-1; 10 nucleotides align to TRBD2. CDR3 length equals 16 residues. After removal of 3 bases from V and 9 bases from J, the junction contained 14 bases not matched to a gene. The germline gives CDR1 DFQATT, CDR2 SNEGSKA (reference sequence). CDR3 in amino acids: CSASGASGRMLREQFF. In DNA, the CDR3 is TGCAGTGCTAGTGGGGCTAGCGGGAGAATGCTGCGTGAGCAGTTCTTC.

This chain links TRBV2 with TRBJ1-2; D is perhaps TRBD1 (6 bases). Looked up from germline, CDR1 is SNHLY and CDR2 is FYNNEI. V lost 7 bases and J lost 7, with 19 bases in between. The CDR3 consists of 14 residues. CDR3 protein: CASTALQGSGGYTF. The CDR3 DNA sequence: TGTGCCAGCACTGCTTTACAGGGCTCCGGTGGCTACACCTTC.

The chain employs TRBV5-8 and TRBJ1-3; weak D call: TRBD1 (5 bases). The CDR3 runs to 17 residues. Trimming removed 5 bases at V and 2 bases at J, with 20 bases between. CDR1 and CDR2 from the germline V gene are SGHTS and YDEGEE. The CDR3 region is CASSFFKNQGPGNTIYF. CDR3 nucleotide sequence: TGTGCCAGCAGTTTCTTCAAAAATCAGGGCCCTGGAAACACCATATATTTT.

The rearrangement uses TRBV12-3 or TRBV12-4 and TRBJ1-1; tentative D call: TRBD1 (6 bases). The germline V and J ends were trimmed by 6 bases and 4 bases, with 12 bases remaining between them. The CDR3 has 13 residues. CDR3 sequence reads: CASSIQGSTEAFF. The CDR3 nucleotides are TGTGCCAGCAGCATACAGGGATCCACTGAAGCTTTCTTT.

Only one count was recorded for this clone. The genes are TRBV6-5 and TRBJ2-7; D ambiguous. The germline V and J ends were trimmed by 5 bases and 12 bases, with 17 bases remaining between them. The CDR3 has 12 residues. CDR1 and CDR2 (germline): MNHEY, SVGAGI. The CDR3 sequence is CASSPSQSAWYF. The CDR3 bases are TGTGCCAGCAGTCCTTCCCAGTCAGCGTGGTACTTC.

This clone was recorded once. V usage is TRBV6-5 and J usage is TRBJ1-4; possibly TRBD1 for D (6 bases). There are 14 residues in the CDR3. With 5 bases removed from V and 4 bases from J, the gap between germline ends came to 11 bases. The germline gives CDR1 MNHEY, CDR2 SVGAGI. CDR3 coding DNA: TGTGCCAGCAGTATGACAGGAGATAATGAAAAACTGTTTTTT. This translates into CASSMTGDNEKLFF.

The rearrangement joins TRBV2 to TRBJ1-6, with D hard to call. This CDR3 contains 14 residues. Per the germline V gene, CDR1 is SNHLY and CDR2 is FYNNEI. The V gene lost 4 bases and the J gene lost 5 bases, with 9 bases spanning the gap. The CDR3 DNA reads as TGTGCCAGCAGTGCGTCGGGGAATAATTCACCCCTCCACTTT. Translated, it gives CASSASGNNSPLHF.

In this sample, this clone turned up once. The rearrangement links TRBV10-3 to TRBJ1-4; 10 nucleotides match TRBD1. Germline V CDR1 and CDR2: ENHRY, SYGVKD. Germline trimming cut 6 bases from V and 5 bases from J; bases unmatched to any gene: 6. This CDR3 is 15 amino acids long. DNA of the CDR3: TGTGCCATCAGCGCCGGGACAGGGGAGAATGAAAAACTGTTTTTT. Translated: CAISAGTGENEKLFF.